This T cell receptor beta chain is from a study of cytomegalovirus exposure and HLA in healthy donors. Study-wide results and caveats: Most sequenced TCRs were rare (though some public TCRs occurred in many donors). It was 150 to 200 TCR beta chains that were listed as cytomegalovirus-associated. In the 120 or so validation repertoires, about 95% of cluster scores exceeded 0, per a later analysis.

CDR1 and CDR2 (germline): SGHRS, YFSETQ. This CDR3 comprises 13 residues. V lost 0 bases, J lost 8 bases, and 10 bases lay in between. In the case of this clone: Its antigen is not identified.

Here immunoSEQ multiplex PCR was the method, and the copy in TCRdb shows in-frame clones only, minus some. The top ten hold roughly 1.2% of the sample, which has some 130,000 clones, roughly 87% seen once. The chain is built from TRBV5-1 and TRBJ2-3, with a tentative D call TRBD1 (5 bases). The source of this sequence is a woman aged 18-35 years in good health and CMV-seronegative. Source material: PBMCs. Written as DNA, the CDR3 is TGCGCCAGCAGCTTGGCCGTAGACAGTACGCAGTATTTT. This sequence encodes CASSLAVDSTQYF. The full variable domain, rest sourced from reference TRBV5-1 and TRBJ2-3, is KAGVTQTPRYLIKTRGQQVTLSCSPISGHRSVSWYQQTPGQGLQFLFEYFSETQRNKGNFPGRFSGRQFSNSRSEMNVSTLELGDSALYLCASSLAVDSTQYFGPGTRLTVL.